The rows below give T cell receptor beta chains drawn from one sample of a study of CD8 T cells in ankylosing spondylitis. MiXCR was run by TCRdb on the 5' RACE reads, yielding one entry per CDR3 protein. The sample records 450,000 to 550,000 distinct CDR3 sequences, over 4% being singletons. Sequencing used blood, either unsorted or a sorted T cell fraction (not recorded which). These receptors all stem from a male donor with ankylosing spondylitis. The CDR3 runs from the conserved cysteine through the conserved F or W. Each record gives: J gene, D gene, CDR3 length, V gene, clone size, CDR3 protein, CDR3 DNA. A D gene is named only where the DNA matches it firmly. Expanded clones get a size class; other rows say once, few or many, or leave the size out.

TRBJ2-7,TRBD2,14,TRBV7-2,few,CASSPPGGVYEQYF,TGTGCCAGCAGCCCCCCCGGGGGGGTCTACGAGCAGTACTTC
TRBJ1-3,-,13,TRBV5-5,few,CASSLMDGNTIYF,TGTGCCAGCAGCTTAATGGACGGAAACACCATATATTTT
TRBJ1-3,-,14,TRBV4-3,many,CASSLGASGNTIYF,TGCGCCAGCAGCCTGGGCGCCTCTGGAAACACCATATATTTT
TRBJ2-4,-,12,TRBV3-1,few,CASSQWGRIQYF,TGTGCCAGCAGCCAATGGGGGAGGATTCAGTACTTC
TRBJ2-3,TRBD2,14,TRBV7-2,many,CASSRTSSADTQYF,TGTGCCAGCAGCCGGACTAGCTCGGCAGATACGCAGTATTTT
TRBJ2-3,TRBD1,14,TRBV7-9,many,CASSYRGATDTQYF,TGTGCCAGCAGCTACAGGGGAGCCACAGATACGCAGTATTTT
TRBJ2-1,TRBD2,15,TRBV5-6,many,CASSLERAGGRREFF,TGTGCCAGCAGCTTGGAGCGAGCGGGGGGCCGGAGAGAGTTCTTC
TRBJ2-5,-,14,TRBV7-6,many,CASSPRTLLETQYF,TGTGCCAGCAGCCCCCGGACTTTGCTAGAGACCCAGTACTTC
TRBJ2-1,TRBD2,15,TRBV5-1,many,CASSSGDYEGLAQFF,TGCGCCAGCAGCTCGGGGGACTACGAGGGGTTGGCTCAGTTCTTC
TRBJ1-1,-,14,TRBV28,many,CASSLKARWAEAFF,TGTGCCAGCAGTTTAAAGGCCCGATGGGCTGAAGCTTTCTTT
TRBJ2-1,TRBD1,14,TRBV29-1,many,CSVGQGDVGNEQFF,TGCAGCGTAGGACAGGGGGACGTAGGGAATGAGCAGTTCTTC
TRBJ2-5,-,13,TRBV29-1,many,CSVCRQDQETQYF,TGCAGCGTTTGTCGCCAGGACCAAGAGACCCAGTACTTC
TRBJ2-5,TRBD2,16,TRBV5-1,many,CASSLDFSSGQETQYF,TGCGCCAGCAGCTTGGATTTCTCTAGCGGCCAAGAGACCCAGTACTTC
TRBJ1-1,TRBD1,16,TRBV5-1,many,CASSRGTGGADTEAFF,TGCGCCAGCAGCCGGGGGACAGGGGGCGCCGACACTGAAGCTTTCTTT
TRBJ1-5,-,12,TRBV29-1,few,CSVLWGNQPQHF,TGCAGCGTCCTTTGGGGCAATCAGCCCCAGCATTTT
TRBJ1-6,TRBD1,15,TRBV3-1,-,CASSGQGAYNSPLHF,TGTGCCAGCAGCGGACAGGGGGCGTATAATTCACCCCTCCACTTT
TRBJ1-1,-,13,TRBV20-1,many,CSANNPMNTEAFF,TGCAGTGCGAACAACCCAATGAACACTGAAGCTTTCTTT
TRBJ2-2,-,14,TRBV6-2/TRBV6-3,few,CASSQYGGTGELFF,TGTGCCAGCAGTCAGTACGGGGGCACCGGGGAGCTGTTTTTT
TRBJ2-7,TRBD1,15,TRBV12-3/TRBV12-4,many,CASSLGGTGGYEQYF,TGTGCCAGCAGTTTAGGAGGGACAGGGGGCTACGAGCAGTACTTC
TRBJ2-6,-,15,TRBV20-1,few,CSASPFGAGANVLTF,TGCAGTGCTTCTCCTTTCGGGGCTGGGGCCAACGTCCTGACTTTC
TRBJ1-1,-,13,TRBV6-2/TRBV6-3,many,CASSQPPHTEAFF,TGTGCCAGCAGTCAACCCCCGCACACTGAAGCTTTCTTT
TRBJ1-4,-,14,TRBV10-2,many,CASSGVATNEKLFF,TGCGCCAGCAGTGGGGTGGCAACTAATGAAAAACTGTTTTTT
TRBJ2-2,TRBD1,14,TRBV20-1,many,CSARETGVTGELFF,TGCAGTGCTAGGGAGACAGGGGTCACCGGGGAGCTGTTTTTT
TRBJ1-1,-,14,TRBV5-1,-,CASSLESANTEAFF,TGCGCCAGCAGCTTGGAGTCGGCGAACACTGAAGCTTTCTTT
TRBJ1-1,-,12,TRBV12-3/TRBV12-4,many,CASSPGWTEAFF,TGTGCCAGCAGTCCAGGGTGGACTGAAGCTTTCTTT
TRBJ2-2,TRBD2,14,TRBV20-1,many,CSAKRAGDTGELFF,TGCAGTGCTAAGCGAGCGGGAGACACCGGGGAGCTGTTTTTT
TRBJ1-6,TRBD1,15,TRBV18,many,CASSPSTGQNSPLHF,TGTGCCAGCTCACCATCGACAGGGCAAAATTCACCCCTCCACTTT
TRBJ1-1,-,15,TRBV5-5,many,CASSLEMGKSTEAFF,TGTGCCAGCAGCTTGGAGATGGGGAAAAGCACTGAAGCTTTCTTT
TRBJ1-2,-,12,TRBV5-1,many,CASSLNRDGYTF,TGCGCCAGCAGCCTTAACAGGGATGGCTACACCTTC
TRBJ2-1,TRBD2,16,TRBV5-5,few,CASSLRFQGGVNEQFF,TGTGCCAGCAGCTTGAGATTTCAGGGAGGGGTCAATGAGCAGTTCTTC
TRBJ2-7,-,15,TRBV7-2,few,CASSFGTSRLYEQYF,TGTGCCAGCAGCTTTGGGACTTCCAGATTGTACGAGCAGTACTTC
TRBJ2-6,-,15,TRBV7-8,few,CASSLKLAGANVLTF,TGTGCCAGCAGCTTGAAACTGGCTGGGGCCAACGTCCTGACTTTC
TRBJ2-3,-,13,TRBV20-1,few,CSARNSITDTQYF,TGCAGTGCTAGAAACAGTATCACAGATACGCAGTATTTT